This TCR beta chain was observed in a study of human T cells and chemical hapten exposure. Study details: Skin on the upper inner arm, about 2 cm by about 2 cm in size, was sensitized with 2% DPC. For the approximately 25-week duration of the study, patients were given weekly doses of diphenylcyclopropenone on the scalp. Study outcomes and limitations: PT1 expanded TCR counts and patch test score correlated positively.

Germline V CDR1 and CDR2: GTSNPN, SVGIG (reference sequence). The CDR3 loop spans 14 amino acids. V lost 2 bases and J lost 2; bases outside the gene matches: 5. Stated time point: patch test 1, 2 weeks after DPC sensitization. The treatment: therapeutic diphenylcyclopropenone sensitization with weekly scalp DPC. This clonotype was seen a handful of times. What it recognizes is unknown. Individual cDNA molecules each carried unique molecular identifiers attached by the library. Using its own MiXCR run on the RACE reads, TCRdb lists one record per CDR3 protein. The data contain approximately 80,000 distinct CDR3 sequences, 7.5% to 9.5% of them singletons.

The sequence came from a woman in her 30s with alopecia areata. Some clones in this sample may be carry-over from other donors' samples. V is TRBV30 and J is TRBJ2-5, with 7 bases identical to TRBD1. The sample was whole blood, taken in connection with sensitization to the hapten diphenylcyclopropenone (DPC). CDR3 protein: CAWSKQGRQETQYF. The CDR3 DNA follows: TGTGCCTGGAGTAAACAGGGGCGTCAAGAGACCCAGTACTTC.